This T cell receptor (beta chain) comes out of a study of blood T cell repertoires in COVID-19. The overall study: The study drew acute and convalescent COVID-19 samples from the United States, Italy and Spain. Sources were T cells, B-cell-depleted T cells, or PBMCs; the material itself was cDNA or gDNA.

Authors' analysis steps: By means of reference gene primer amplification, nucleated cell counts were estimated. TCRdb's table, derived via immunoSEQ multiplex PCR, lists solely in-frame clones and lacks some. The D gene and trimming were derived from the DNA, and the V and J assignments and clone size from that table. The data contain 75,000 to 80,000 clones, over 75% of them singletons. The junction had 2 bases not matched to a gene; V was cut back by 4 bases and J by 2 bases. The germline CDR1 and CDR2 sequences are KGHDR and SFDVKD. The CDR3 spans 14 residues. The J gene is TRBJ2-3, the V gene TRBV24-1; 7 nucleotides agree with TRBD1. This clonotype was obtained from a human donor in a cohort sampled during active COVID-19. The specimen sequenced was peripheral blood. The CDR3 DNA sequence: TGTGCCACCAGTGAGGACAGGACCACAGATACGCAGTATTTT. Translation: CATSEDRTTDTQYF.